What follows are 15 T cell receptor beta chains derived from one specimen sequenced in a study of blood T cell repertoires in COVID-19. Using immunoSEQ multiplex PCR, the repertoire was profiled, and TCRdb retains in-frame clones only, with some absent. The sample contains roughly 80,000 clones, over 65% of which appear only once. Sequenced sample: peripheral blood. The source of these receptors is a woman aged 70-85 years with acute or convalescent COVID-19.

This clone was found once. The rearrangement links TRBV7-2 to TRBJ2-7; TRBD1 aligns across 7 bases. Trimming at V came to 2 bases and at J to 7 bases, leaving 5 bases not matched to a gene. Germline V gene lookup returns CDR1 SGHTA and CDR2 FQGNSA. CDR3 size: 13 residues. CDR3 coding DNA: TGTGCCAGCAGCTTATACAGGGGCGGAGAGCAGTACGTC. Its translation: CASSLYRGGEQYV.

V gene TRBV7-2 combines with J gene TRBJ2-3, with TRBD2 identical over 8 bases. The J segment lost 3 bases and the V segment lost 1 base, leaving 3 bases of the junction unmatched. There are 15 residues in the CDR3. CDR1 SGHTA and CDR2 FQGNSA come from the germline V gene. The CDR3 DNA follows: TGTGCCAGCAGCTTAGTAGGCGGGGGGACAGATACGCAGTATTTT. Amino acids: CASSLVGGGTDTQYF.

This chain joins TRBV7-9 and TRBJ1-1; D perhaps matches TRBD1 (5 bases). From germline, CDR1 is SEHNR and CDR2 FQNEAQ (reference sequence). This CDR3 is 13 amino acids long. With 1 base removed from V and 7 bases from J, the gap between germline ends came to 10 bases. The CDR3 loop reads CASSLVQGVEAFF. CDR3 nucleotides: TGTGCCAGCAGCTTAGTGCAGGGCGTTGAAGCTTTCTTT.

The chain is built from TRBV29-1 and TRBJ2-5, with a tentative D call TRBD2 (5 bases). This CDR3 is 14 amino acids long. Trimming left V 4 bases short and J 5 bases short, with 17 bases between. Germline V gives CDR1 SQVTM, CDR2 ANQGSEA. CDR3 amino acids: CSVVRVPGSETQYF. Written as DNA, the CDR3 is TGCAGCGTTGTACGGGTCCCGGGGTCGGAGACCCAGTACTTC.

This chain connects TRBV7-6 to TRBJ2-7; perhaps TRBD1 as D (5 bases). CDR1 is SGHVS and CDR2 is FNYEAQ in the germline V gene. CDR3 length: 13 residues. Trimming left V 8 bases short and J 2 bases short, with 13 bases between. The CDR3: CASSRSGPYEQYV. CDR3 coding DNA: TGTGCCAGCTCCCGGTCAGGGCCCTACGAGCAGTACGTC.

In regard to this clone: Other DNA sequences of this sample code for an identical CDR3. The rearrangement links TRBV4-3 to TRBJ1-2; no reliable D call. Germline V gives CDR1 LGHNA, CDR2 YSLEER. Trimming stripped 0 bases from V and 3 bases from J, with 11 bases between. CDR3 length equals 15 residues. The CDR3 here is CASSQDLTVYYGYTF. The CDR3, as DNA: TGCGCCAGCAGCCAAGATCTTACAGTTTACTATGGCTACACCTTC.

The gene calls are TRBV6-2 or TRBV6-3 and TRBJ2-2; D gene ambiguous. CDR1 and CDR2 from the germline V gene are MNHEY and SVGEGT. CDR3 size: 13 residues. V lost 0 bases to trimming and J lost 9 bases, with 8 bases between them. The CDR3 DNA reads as TGTGCCAGCAGTTACTCGCGCCGATGGGAGCTGTTTTTT. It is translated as CASSYSRRWELFF.

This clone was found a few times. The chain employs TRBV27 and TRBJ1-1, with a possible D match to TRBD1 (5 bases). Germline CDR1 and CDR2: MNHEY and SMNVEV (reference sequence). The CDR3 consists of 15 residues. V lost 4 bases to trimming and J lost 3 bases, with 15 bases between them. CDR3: CASSSGGWLDTEAFF. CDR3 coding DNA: TGTGCCAGCAGTTCGGGGGGTTGGTTGGACACTGAAGCTTTCTTT.

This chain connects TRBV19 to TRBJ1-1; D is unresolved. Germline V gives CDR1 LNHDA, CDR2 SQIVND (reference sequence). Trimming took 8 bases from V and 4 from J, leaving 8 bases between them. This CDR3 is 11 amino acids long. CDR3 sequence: CASREGTEAFF. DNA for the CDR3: TGTGCCAGTCGGGAGGGCACTGAAGCTTTCTTT.

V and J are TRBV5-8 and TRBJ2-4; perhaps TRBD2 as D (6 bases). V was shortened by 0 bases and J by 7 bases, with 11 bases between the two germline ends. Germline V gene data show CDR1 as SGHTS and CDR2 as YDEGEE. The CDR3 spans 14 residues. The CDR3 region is CASSLGLVSNIQYF. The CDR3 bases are TGTGCCAGCAGCTTGGGACTAGTTAGTAACATTCAGTACTTC.

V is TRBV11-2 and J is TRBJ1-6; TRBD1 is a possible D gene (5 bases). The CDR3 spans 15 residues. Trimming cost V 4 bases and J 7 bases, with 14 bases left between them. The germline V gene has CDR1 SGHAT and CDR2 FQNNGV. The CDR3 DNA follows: TGTGCCAGCAGCTCCCTAGGGGTACAGAATTCACCCCTCCACTTT. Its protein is CASSSLGVQNSPLHF. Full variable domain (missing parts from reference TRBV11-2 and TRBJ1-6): EAGVAQSPRYKIIEKRQSVAFWCNPISGHATLYWYQQILGQGPKLLIQFQNNGVVDDSQLPKDRFSAERLKGVDSTLKIQPAKLEDSAVYLCASSSLGVQNSPLHFGNGTRLTVT.

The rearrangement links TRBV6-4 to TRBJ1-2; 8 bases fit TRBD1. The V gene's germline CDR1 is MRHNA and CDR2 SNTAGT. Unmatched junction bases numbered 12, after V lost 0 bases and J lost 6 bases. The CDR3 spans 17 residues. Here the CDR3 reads CASSDSKYAGGFDGYTF. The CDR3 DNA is TGTGCCAGCAGTGACTCGAAGTATGCAGGGGGCTTCGATGGCTACACCTTC.

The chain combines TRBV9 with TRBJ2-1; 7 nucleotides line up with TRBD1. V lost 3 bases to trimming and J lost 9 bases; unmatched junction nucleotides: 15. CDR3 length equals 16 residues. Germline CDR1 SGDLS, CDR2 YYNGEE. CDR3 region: CASSAGGGKGASEQFF. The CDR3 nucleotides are TGTGCCAGCAGCGCCGGTGGTGGCAAGGGGGCGAGTGAGCAGTTCTTC.

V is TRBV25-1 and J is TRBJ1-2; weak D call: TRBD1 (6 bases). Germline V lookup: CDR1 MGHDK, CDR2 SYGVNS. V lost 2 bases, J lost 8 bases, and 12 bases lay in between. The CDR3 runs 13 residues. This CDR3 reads CASSEGNRAGYTF. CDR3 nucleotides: TGTGCCAGCAGTGAAGGGAACAGGGCGGGCTACACCTTC.

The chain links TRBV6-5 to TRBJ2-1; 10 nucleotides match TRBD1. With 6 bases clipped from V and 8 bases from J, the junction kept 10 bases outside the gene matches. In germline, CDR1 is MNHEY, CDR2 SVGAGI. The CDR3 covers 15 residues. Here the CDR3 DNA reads TGTGCCAGCAGACTTCGGGACAGGGGTTTATATGAGCAGTTCTTC. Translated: CASRLRDRGLYEQFF.